This TCR beta chain derives from a study of regulatory T cells in long-lasting Graves disease. About the study: Less than 3 months of antithyroid drugs had been taken by newly diagnosed Graves' patients.

Specified time point: newly diagnosed GD, antithyroid drugs for less than 3 months. TCR sequences were obtained from RNA taken from PBMCs. This clonotype was picked up many times. The antigen is unknown. CDR3 regions were amplified by Arm-PCR using iRepertoire HTBI primers to build TCR beta libraries. MiXCR, run by TCRdb on the multiplex PCR reads, gives a single entry per CDR3 protein. The sample shows over 400,000 distinct CDR3 sequences, 14% of them seen only once. General observations from the study: TCR diversity was lower in persistent than newly diagnosed Graves' disease.

This sample was shared with a second study, whose subject was T cells in Graves' hyperthyroidism and ophthalmopathy. As reported in that work: The HTBI set primed first-round TCR CDR3 RT-PCR. Blood also showed most of the thyroid clonotypes that were expanded above 0.001.

The source material was peripheral blood mononuclear cells (PBMCs), sampled at new diagnosis, from a patient treated with antithyroid drugs. The receptor was isolated from a woman aged 50 to 60 with Graves disease.

The CDR3 region has the DNA TGTGCCAGCAGCCCAGGACAGTCACACTCCTACGAGCAGTACTTC. It encodes CASSPGQSHSYEQYF. The chain has TRBV5-5 and TRBJ2-7, with TRBD1 as a possible D gene (6 bases). The CDR3 extends over 15 amino acids. V dropped 4 bases and J dropped 0 bases, with 14 bases sitting between them. The germline gives CDR1 SGHKS, CDR2 YYEKEE (reference sequence).